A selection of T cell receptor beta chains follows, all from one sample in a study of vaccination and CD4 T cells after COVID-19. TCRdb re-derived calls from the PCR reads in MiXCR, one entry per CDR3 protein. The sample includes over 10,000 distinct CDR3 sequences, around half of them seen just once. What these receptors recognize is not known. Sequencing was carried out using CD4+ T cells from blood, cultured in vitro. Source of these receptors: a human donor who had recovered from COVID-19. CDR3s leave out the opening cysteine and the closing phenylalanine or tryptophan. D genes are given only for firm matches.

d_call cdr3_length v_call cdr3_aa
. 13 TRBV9 ASSVDFGSYNEQF
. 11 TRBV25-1 ASSDWGSYGYT
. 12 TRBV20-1 SARDFRVGEKLF
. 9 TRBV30 AWSDNYGYT
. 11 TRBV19 ASSKVATGELF
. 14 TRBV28 ASSLAMTAVNSPLH
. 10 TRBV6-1 ASREGNYGYT
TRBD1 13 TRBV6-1 ASNPGQSYSYGYT
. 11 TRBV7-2 ASKLGITDTQY
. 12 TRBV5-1 ASSVTVGDYGYT